The clone carrying this T cell receptor (beta chain) was counted once. The sample comes from a study of blood T cell repertoires in COVID-19. Trimming took 6 bases from V and 3 from J; bases not matched to a gene: 9. The CDR3 extends over 17 amino acids. The germline CDR1 and CDR2 sequences are SNHLY and FYNNEI. This table comes from immunoSEQ multiplex PCR, and its TCRdb copy is limited to in-frame clones, with some not included. The sample carries about 220,000 clones, less than 85% recorded once. This TCR was recovered from a woman in her 70s with acute or convalescent COVID-19. The V and J genes are TRBV2 and TRBJ2-7, with TRBD2 matching 15 bases. Sequenced input: peripheral blood. For the CDR3, the DNA is TGTGCCAGCAGGGGGACTAGCGGGGGGACCTCGAACTACGAGCAGTACTTC. It specifies CASRGTSGGTSNYEQYF.